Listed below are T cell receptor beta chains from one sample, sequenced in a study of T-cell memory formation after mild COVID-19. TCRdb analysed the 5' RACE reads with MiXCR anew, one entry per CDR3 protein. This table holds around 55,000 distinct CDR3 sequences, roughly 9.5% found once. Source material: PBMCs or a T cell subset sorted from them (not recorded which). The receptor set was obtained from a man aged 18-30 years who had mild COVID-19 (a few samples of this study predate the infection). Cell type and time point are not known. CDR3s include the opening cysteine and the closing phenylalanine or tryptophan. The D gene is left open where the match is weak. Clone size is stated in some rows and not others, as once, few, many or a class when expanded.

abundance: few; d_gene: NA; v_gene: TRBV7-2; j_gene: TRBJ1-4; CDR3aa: CASSLQINEKLFF; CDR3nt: TGTGCCAGCAGCCTACAGATTAATGAAAAACTGTTTTTT
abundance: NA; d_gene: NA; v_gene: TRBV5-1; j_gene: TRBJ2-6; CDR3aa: CASSPGRRPEANVLTF; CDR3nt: TGCGCCAGCAGCCCGGGACGGAGGCCTGAGGCCAACGTCCTGACTTTC
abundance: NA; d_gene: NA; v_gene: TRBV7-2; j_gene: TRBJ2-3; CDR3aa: CASSLGGIDTQYF; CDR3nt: TGTGCCAGCAGCTTAGGCGGGATCGATACGCAGTATTTT
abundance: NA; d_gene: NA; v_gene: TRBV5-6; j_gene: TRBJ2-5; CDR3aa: CASRMWGKVETQYF; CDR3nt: TGTGCCAGCAGAATGTGGGGTAAGGTGGAGACCCAGTACTTC
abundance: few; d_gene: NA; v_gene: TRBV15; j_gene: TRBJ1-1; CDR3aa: CATSRGRAEAFF; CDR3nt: TGTGCCACCAGCAGAGGCCGGGCTGAAGCTTTCTTT
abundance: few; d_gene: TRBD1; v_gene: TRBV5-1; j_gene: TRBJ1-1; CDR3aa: CASSFGQGRDTEAFF; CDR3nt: TGCGCCAGCAGCTTCGGACAGGGTCGGGACACTGAAGCTTTCTTT
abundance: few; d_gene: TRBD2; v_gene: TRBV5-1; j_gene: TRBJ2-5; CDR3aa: CASSRDGRQETQYF; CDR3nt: TGCGCCAGCAGCCGGGACGGGAGGCAAGAGACCCAGTACTTC
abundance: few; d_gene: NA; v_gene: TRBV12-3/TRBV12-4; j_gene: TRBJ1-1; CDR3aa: CASSFDRNTEAFF; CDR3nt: TGTGCCAGCAGTTTTGACAGGAACACTGAAGCTTTCTTT
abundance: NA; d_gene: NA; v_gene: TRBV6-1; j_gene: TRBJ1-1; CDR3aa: CASSTEVGGTEAFF; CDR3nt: TGTGCCAGCAGCACCGAAGTGGGGGGCACTGAAGCTTTCTTT
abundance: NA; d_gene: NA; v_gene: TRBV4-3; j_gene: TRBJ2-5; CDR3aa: CASSFGTRIQETQYF; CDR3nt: TGCGCCAGCAGCTTTGGAACACGGATACAAGAGACCCAGTACTTC
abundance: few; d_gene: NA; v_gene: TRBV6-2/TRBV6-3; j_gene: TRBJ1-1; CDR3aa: CASSYGPRGSTEAFF; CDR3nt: TGTGCCAGCAGTTACGGGCCTCGAGGAAGCACTGAAGCTTTCTTT
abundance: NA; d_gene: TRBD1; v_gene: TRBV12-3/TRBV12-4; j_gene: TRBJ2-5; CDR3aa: CASSPRQGETQYF; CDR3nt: TGTGCCAGCAGCCCCAGACAGGGTGAGACCCAGTACTTC
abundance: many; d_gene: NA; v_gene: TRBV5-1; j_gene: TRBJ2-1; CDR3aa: CASSLVQGTYNEQFF; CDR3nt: TGCGCCAGCAGCTTGGTTCAGGGAACCTACAATGAGCAGTTCTTC
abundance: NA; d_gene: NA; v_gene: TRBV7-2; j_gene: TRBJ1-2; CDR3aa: CASSLGARYGYTF; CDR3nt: TGTGCCAGCAGCTTAGGGGCCCGTTATGGCTACACCTTC
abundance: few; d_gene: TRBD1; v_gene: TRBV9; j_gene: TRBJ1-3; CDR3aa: CASSVTGQGSGNTIYF; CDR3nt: TGTGCCAGCAGCGTTACCGGACAGGGCTCAGGAAACACCATATATTTT
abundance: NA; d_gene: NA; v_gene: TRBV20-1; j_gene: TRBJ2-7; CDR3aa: CSVKGGHEQYF; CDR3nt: TGCAGTGTTAAGGGGGGGCACGAGCAGTACTTC
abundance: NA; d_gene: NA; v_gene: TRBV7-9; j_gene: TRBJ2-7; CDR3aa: CASSPDIYEQYF; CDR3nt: TGTGCCAGCAGCCCGGACATCTACGAGCAGTACTTC
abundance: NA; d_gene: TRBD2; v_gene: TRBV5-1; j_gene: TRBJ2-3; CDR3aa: CASSLGTGGPDTQYF; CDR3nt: TGCGCCAGCAGCTTGGGGACGGGGGGTCCAGATACGCAGTATTTT
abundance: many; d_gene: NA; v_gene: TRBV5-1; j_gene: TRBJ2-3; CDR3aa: CASSLSTDTQYF; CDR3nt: TGCGCCAGCAGCCTAAGCACAGATACGCAGTATTTT
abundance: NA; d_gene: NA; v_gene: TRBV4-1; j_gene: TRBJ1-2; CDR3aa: CASSQVTRGTSGYTF; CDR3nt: TGCGCCAGCAGCCAAGTTACTCGGGGTACGAGTGGCTACACCTTC
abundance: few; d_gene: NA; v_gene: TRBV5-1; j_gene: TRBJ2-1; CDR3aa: CASSLSLARYEQFF; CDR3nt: TGCGCCAGCAGCTTGTCGCTAGCCAGGTATGAGCAGTTCTTC
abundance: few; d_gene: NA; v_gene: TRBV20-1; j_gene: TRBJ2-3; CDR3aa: CSARLADTQYF; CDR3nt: TGCAGTGCTAGACTGGCGGATACGCAGTATTTT
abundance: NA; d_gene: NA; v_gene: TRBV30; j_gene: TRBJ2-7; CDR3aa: CAWSVKGGGYEQYF; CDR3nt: TGTGCCTGGAGTGTAAAGGGTGGCGGATACGAGCAGTACTTC
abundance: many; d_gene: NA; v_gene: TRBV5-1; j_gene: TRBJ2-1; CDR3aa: CASSLARRHNEQFF; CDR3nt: TGCGCCAGCAGCTTGGCGAGACGTCATAATGAGCAGTTCTTC
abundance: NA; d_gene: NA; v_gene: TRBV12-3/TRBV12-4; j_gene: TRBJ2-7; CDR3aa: CASSGLMGFDAEQYF; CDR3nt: TGTGCCAGCAGCGGACTAATGGGCTTCGACGCCGAGCAGTACTTC
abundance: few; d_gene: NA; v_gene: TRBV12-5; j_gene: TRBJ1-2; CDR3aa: CASGLVQARLTF; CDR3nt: TGTGCTAGTGGTTTGGTTCAGGCCAGGCTCACCTTC
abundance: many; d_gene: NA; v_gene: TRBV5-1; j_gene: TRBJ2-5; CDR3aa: CASSSTGEPQETQYF; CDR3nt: TGCGCCAGCAGCTCGACGGGGGAACCTCAAGAGACCCAGTACTTC
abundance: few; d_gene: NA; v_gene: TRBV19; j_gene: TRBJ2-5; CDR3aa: CASKVRGSQETQYF; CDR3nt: TGTGCCAGTAAGGTCCGGGGCAGCCAAGAGACCCAGTACTTC
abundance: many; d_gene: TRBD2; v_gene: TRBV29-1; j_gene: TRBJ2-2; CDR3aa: CSVSATSGGSGELFF; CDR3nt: TGCAGCGTCTCCGCGACTAGCGGGGGGTCCGGGGAGCTGTTTTTT
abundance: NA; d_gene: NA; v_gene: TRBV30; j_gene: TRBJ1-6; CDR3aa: CAWSAGGNSPIHF; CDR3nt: TGTGCCTGGAGTGCCGGAGGTAATTCACCCATCCACTTT
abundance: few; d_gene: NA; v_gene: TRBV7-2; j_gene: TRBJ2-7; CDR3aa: CASSLDRGAHEQYF; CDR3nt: TGTGCCAGCAGCTTAGATCGGGGGGCCCACGAGCAGTACTTC
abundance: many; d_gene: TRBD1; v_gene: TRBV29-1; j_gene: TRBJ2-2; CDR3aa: CSVAGTGIGGEPGELFF; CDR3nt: TGCAGCGTTGCCGGGACAGGGATTGGAGGGGAGCCCGGGGAGCTGTTTTTT
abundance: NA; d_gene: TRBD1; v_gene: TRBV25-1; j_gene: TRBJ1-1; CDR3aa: CASSGRGQGYTEAFF; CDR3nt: TGTGCCAGCAGTGGACGAGGACAGGGATACACTGAAGCTTTCTTT
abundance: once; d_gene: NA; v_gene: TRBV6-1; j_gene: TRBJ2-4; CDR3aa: CASSEAAGTKNIQYF; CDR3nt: TGTGCCAGCAGTGAAGCAGCCGGGACCAAAAACATTCAGTACTTC
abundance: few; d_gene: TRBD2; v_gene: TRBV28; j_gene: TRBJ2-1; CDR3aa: CASTRGGLSYNEQFF; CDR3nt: TGTGCCAGCACCCGGGGAGGGCTCTCCTACAATGAGCAGTTCTTC
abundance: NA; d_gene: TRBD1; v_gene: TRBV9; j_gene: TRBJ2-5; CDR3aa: CASSVTPDRQETQYF; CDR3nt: TGTGCCAGCAGCGTAACCCCGGACAGGCAAGAGACCCAGTACTTC
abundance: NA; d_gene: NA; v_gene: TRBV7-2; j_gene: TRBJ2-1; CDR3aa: CASSFGVGGEQFF; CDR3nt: TGTGCCAGCAGCTTCGGGGTTGGTGGTGAGCAGTTCTTC
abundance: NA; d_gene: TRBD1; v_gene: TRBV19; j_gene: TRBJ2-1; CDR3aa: CASARDSLSYNEQFF; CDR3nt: TGTGCCAGCGCCCGGGACAGCTTATCCTACAATGAGCAGTTCTTC
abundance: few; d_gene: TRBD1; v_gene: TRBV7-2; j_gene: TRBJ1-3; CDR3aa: CASSRVGARTGTSGNTIYF; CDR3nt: TGTGCCAGCAGCCGAGTGGGGGCGAGGACAGGAACCTCTGGAAACACCATATATTTT
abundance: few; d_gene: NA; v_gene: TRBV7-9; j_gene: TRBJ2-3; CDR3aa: CASIHREVEDTQYF; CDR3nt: TGTGCCAGCATACACCGGGAAGTAGAAGATACGCAGTATTTT
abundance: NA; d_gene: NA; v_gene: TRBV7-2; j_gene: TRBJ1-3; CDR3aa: CASSLTQGPGNTIYF; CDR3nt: TGTGCCAGCAGCTTGACCCAGGGGCCTGGAAACACCATATATTTT
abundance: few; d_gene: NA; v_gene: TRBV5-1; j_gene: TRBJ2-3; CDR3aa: CASSPDSTSTDTQYF; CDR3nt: TGCGCCAGCAGCCCGGACAGTACTTCCACAGATACGCAGTATTTT
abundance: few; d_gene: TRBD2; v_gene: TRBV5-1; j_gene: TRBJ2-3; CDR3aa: CASSSAGANTDTQYF; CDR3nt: TGCGCCAGCAGCTCAGCGGGGGCCAACACAGATACGCAGTATTTT
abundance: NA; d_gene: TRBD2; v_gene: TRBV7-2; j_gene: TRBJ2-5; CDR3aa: CASRIGGGGMMETQYF; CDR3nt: TGTGCCAGCAGGATCGGGGGCGGGGGGATGATGGAGACCCAGTACTTC
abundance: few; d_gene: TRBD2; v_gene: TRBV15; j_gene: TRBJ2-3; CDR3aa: CATNSPGGANTQYF; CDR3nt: TGTGCCACCAACTCCCCCGGGGGGGCAAATACGCAGTATTTT